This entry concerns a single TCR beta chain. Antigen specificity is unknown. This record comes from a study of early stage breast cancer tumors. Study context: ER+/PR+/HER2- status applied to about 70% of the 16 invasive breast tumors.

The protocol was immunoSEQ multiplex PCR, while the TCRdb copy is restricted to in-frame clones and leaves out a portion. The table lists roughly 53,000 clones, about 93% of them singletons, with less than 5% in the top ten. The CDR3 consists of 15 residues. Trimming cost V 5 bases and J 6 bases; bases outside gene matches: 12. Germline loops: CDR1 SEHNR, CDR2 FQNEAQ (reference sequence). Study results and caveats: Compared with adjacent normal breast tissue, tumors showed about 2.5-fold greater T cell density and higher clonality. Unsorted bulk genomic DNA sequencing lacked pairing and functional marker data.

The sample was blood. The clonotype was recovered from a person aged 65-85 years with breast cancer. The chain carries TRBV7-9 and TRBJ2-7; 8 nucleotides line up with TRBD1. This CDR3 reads CASSPPGTGLGEQYF. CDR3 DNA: TGTGCCAGCAGCCCCCCCGGGACAGGCCTCGGCGAGCAGTACTTC.